This is a list of T cell receptor beta chains from one sample in a study of cytomegalovirus exposure and HLA in healthy donors. Data came from immunoSEQ multiplex PCR; TCRdb stores just in-frame clones and leaves some out. The data contain about 130,000 clones, over 60% of them seen just once; the ten biggest clones take up approximately 2.6%. Specimen: PBMCs. The receptors come from a human donor in good health. Both conserved end residues are part of each CDR3. D genes are given only for firm matches. The size entry is marked missing in some rows and otherwise reads once, few, many or a size class.

j_gene | d_gene | abundance | v_gene | CDR3aa | CDR3nt
TRBJ1-4 | - | many | TRBV28 | CASTPGDTVWNEKLFF | TGTGCCAGCACCCCCGGGGATACAGTTTGGAATGAAAAACTGTTTTTT
TRBJ1-4 | - | once | TRBV7-6 | CASSLLSVQNNEKLFF | TGTGCCAGCAGCCTCCTCAGTGTCCAGAATAATGAAAAACTGTTTTTT
TRBJ2-7 | - | few | TRBV6-5 | CASTGSYEQYF | TGTGCCAGCACGGGTTCCTACGAGCAGTACTTC
TRBJ2-3 | - | - | TRBV5-8 | CASSFGSHTDTQYF | TGTGCCAGCAGCTTCGGGTCTCACACAGATACGCAGTATTTT
TRBJ1-5 | - | few | TRBV27 | CASSPTGQPQHF | TGTGCCAGCAGTCCGACAGGCCAGCCCCAGCATTTT
TRBJ2-1 | TRBD1 | - | TRBV5-5 | CASSPGTGKIIDEQFF | TGTGCCAGCAGCCCTGGGACAGGGAAAATAATAGATGAGCAGTTCTTC
TRBJ1-2 | - | - | TRBV25-1 | CASSGGGVQFYGYTF | TGTGCCAGCAGTGGTGGGGGGGTTCAATTCTATGGCTACACCTTC
TRBJ2-4 | TRBD2 | - | TRBV6-5 | CATGRGEGKNIQYF | TGTGCCACCGGGCGGGGGGAGGGGAAAAACATTCAGTACTTC
TRBJ1-3 | - | - | TRBV27 | CASSIRGASGNTIYF | TGTGCCAGCTCTATACGTGGGGCCTCTGGAAACACCATATATTTT
TRBJ2-3 | - | - | TRBV9 | CASSEPGGIGTQYF | TGTGCCAGCAGCGAGCCCGGCGGAATCGGTACGCAGTATTTT
TRBJ2-7 | - | - | TRBV5-1 | CASSTVQGKGYEQYF | TGCGCCAGCAGCACCGTACAGGGAAAGGGCTACGAGCAGTACTTC
TRBJ1-1 | - | - | TRBV28 | CASSFTSPEAFF | TGTGCCAGCAGCTTTACAAGTCCTGAAGCTTTCTTT
TRBJ2-7 | - | - | TRBV28 | CASSLAGPSYEQYF | TGTGCCAGCAGTTTGGCAGGGCCCTCCTACGAGCAGTACTTC
TRBJ2-3 | TRBD1 | - | TRBV19 | CATRDRPTDTQYF | TGTGCCACCCGGGACAGGCCCACAGATACGCAGTATTTT
TRBJ2-3 | TRBD2 | few | TRBV19 | CASSTTLAGGPGGTQYF | TGTGCCAGTAGTACAACGCTAGCGGGAGGGCCTGGAGGTACGCAGTATTTT
TRBJ2-3 | - | - | TRBV29-1 | CSVRAGGAVRDTQYF | TGCAGCGTTCGTGCTGGGGGGGCAGTTAGAGATACGCAGTATTTT
TRBJ1-1 | - | few | TRBV29-1 | CSVDHRDMNTEAFF | TGCAGCGTTGACCACCGGGACATGAACACTGAAGCTTTCTTT
TRBJ2-1 | TRBD2 | - | TRBV6-1 | CASREGRGAGALGEQFF | TGTGCCAGCAGGGAAGGGCGGGGGGCTGGAGCGCTGGGTGAGCAGTTCTTC
TRBJ1-5 | TRBD1 | - | TRBV6-1 | CASSQAGGANQPQHF | TGTGCCAGCAGTCAAGCAGGGGGCGCGAACCAGCCCCAGCATTTT
TRBJ2-5 | TRBD2 | once | TRBV7-9 | CASSFSGGAFQETQYF | TGTGCCAGCAGCTTCAGCGGGGGGGCCTTCCAAGAGACCCAGTACTTC
TRBJ2-7 | - | few | TRBV5-5 | CASSRGANYEQYF | TGTGCCAGCAGTCGGGGGGCCAACTACGAGCAGTACTTC
TRBJ1-6 | TRBD1 | - | TRBV27 | CASSSDRGYNSPLHF | TGTGCCAGCAGCTCGGACAGGGGGTATAATTCACCCCTCCACTTT
TRBJ2-5 | - | - | TRBV7-6 | CASSLELTPMETQYF | TGTGCCAGCAGTTTAGAGCTGACACCAATGGAGACCCAGTACTTC
TRBJ1-5 | TRBD1 | - | TRBV19 | CASSTTGGDQPQHF | TGTGCCAGTAGTACCACAGGGGGCGACCAGCCCCAGCATTTT
TRBJ1-1 | - | - | TRBV19 | CASREGGNTEAFF | TGTGCCAGTAGAGAAGGGGGGAACACTGAAGCTTTCTTT
TRBJ2-7 | TRBD2 | once | TRBV7-2 | CASSLASQRGSYEQYF | TGTGCCAGCAGCTTAGCCTCCCAGCGGGGGTCCTACGAGCAGTACTTC
TRBJ1-2 | - | - | TRBV7-2 | CASSLTVPFTPYNF | TGTGCCAGCAGCTTGACAGTCCCCTTCACTCCATACAACTTC
TRBJ2-2 | - | - | TRBV7-3 | CASSLNPRNTGELFF | TGTGCCAGCAGCTTAAACCCCAGGAACACCGGGGAGCTGTTTTTT
TRBJ1-1 | TRBD1 | few | TRBV4-2 | CASSQPGTAAFF | TGTGCCAGCAGCCAACCCGGGACAGCAGCTTTCTTT
TRBJ2-1 | - | - | TRBV5-1 | CASSLGETRYNEQFF | TGCGCCAGCAGCTTGGGTGAAACGCGGTACAATGAGCAGTTCTTC
TRBJ2-2 | - | - | TRBV29-1 | CSGGQTNTGELFF | TGCAGCGGGGGGCAGACAAACACCGGGGAGCTGTTTTTT
TRBJ2-1 | - | once | TRBV7-3 | CASSTTGTTLNEQFF | TGTGCCAGCAGCACCACCGGGACAACACTCAATGAGCAGTTCTTC
TRBJ1-2 | - | - | TRBV28 | CASSLYPTDLNYGYTF | TGTGCCAGCAGTTTATATCCGACAGATCTTAACTATGGCTACACCTTC
TRBJ1-3 | - | - | TRBV7-8 | CASSFGSLRRPSGNTIYF | TGTGCCAGCAGCTTCGGATCGTTACGGAGACCCTCTGGAAACACCATATATTTT
TRBJ2-7 | - | few | TRBV4-2 | CASSQELGAWEQYF | TGTGCCAGCAGCCAAGAATTGGGGGCGTGGGAGCAGTACTTC
TRBJ2-7 | - | - | TRBV7-2 | CASSLGPGLAYEQYF | TGTGCCAGCAGCTTAGGTCCAGGGTTAGCCTACGAGCAGTACTTC
TRBJ1-3 | - | - | TRBV5-4 | CASSSHAGASGNTIYF | TGTGCCAGCAGCTCCCATGCGGGAGCCTCTGGAAACACCATATATTTT
TRBJ2-7 | TRBD1 | - | TRBV6-4 | CASSAPSLQGKHEQYF | TGTGCCAGCAGTGCCCCCTCCTTACAGGGGAAACACGAGCAGTACTTC
TRBJ2-7 | - | - | TRBV19 | CASSGGYYEQYF | TGTGCCAGTAGTGGGGGGTACTACGAGCAGTACTTC
TRBJ1-4 | - | - | TRBV6-5 | CASSYSTRINEKLFF | TGTGCCAGCAGTTACTCGACGAGGATAAATGAAAAACTGTTTTTT
TRBJ1-1 | - | - | TRBV6-1 | CASQTQGLSTEAFF | TGTGCCAGCCAAACCCAGGGGCTAAGTACTGAAGCTTTCTTT